This note documents a single TCR beta chain sequence. This CDR3 is built from 15 residues. CDR1 and CDR2 (germline): SGDLS, YYNGEE. The V and J ends lost 2 bases and 5 bases respectively, with 16 bases between them. The data belong to a study of technical replicates of blood from a few donors. The assay was immunoSEQ multiplex PCR, and TCRdb's table has in-frame clones only and misses some. Counted here are 90,000 to 100,000 clones, 95% occurring once; the ten biggest clones make up about 0.21%. Sequenced material: T cells isolated from PBMCs. The rearrangement uses TRBV9 and TRBJ2-5, with D possibly TRBD2 on 6 matching bases. The source of this sequence is a human donor in good health. CDR3 bases: TGTGCCAGCAGCGTTCGAACGGGAGTCGTTGAGACCCAGTACTTC. The encoded protein is CASSVRTGVVETQYF.